A single sample gave rise to the 10 T cell receptor beta chains below, sequenced in a study of control samples from healthy donors and cancer patients. The data were produced by immunoSEQ multiplex PCR, yet TCRdb's version contains in-frame clones alone and is incomplete. Of about 130,000 clones listed, approximately 84% are singletons. The sequencing input was blood. The receptors originated from a man younger than 35 in good health.

J is TRBJ1-2 and V is TRBV30; D call uncertain. Germline lookup yields CDR1 GTSNPN and CDR2 SVGIG (reference sequence). Trimming stripped 8 bases from V and 6 bases from J, with 16 bases between. CDR3 length: 12 amino acids. CDR3 in DNA: TGTGCCGGCAATGGACCAACCGATGGCTACACCTTC. Its translation: CAGNGPTDGYTF.

This sequence joins TRBV25-1 and TRBJ1-1; perhaps TRBD1 as D (5 bases). The germline V gene encodes CDR1 MGHDK and CDR2 SYGVNS. The CDR3 totals 14 residues. The V and J ends lost 5 bases and 6 bases respectively, with 16 bases between them. CDR3 nucleotides: TGTGCCAGCAGTATTGGGGGGGTTAGGGCTGAAGCTTTCTTT. It codes for CASSIGGVRAEAFF.

This sequence joins TRBV7-2 and TRBJ2-5; no clear D gene. Trimming pared 0 bases from V and 5 bases from J, leaving 10 bases between. Germline V lookup: CDR1 SGHTA, CDR2 FQGNSA. This CDR3 comprises 14 residues. The CDR3 loop is CASSLAILRETQYF. In DNA form, the CDR3 reads TGTGCCAGCAGCTTAGCAATCCTACGGGAGACCCAGTACTTC.

The chain uses TRBV28 and TRBJ2-5, with unresolved D. The CDR3 has 16 amino acids. Germline V gene data show CDR1 as MDHEN and CDR2 as SYDVKM. V shed 3 bases and J shed 1 base, with 15 bases lying between them. CDR3 nucleotides: TGTGCCAGCAGTTTCGAGGTGGACCCAATCCAAGAGACCCAGTACTTC. Encoded protein: CASSFEVDPIQETQYF.

The J gene is TRBJ2-7, the V gene TRBV5-1, with 7 bases matching TRBD1. Germline V gene sequence: CDR1 SGHRS, CDR2 YFSETQ. The CDR3 spans 15 residues. Trimming removed 4 bases from V and 6 bases from J; junction bases left unmatched: 13. The CDR3 sequence is CASSAVSGQLGEQYF. The CDR3, as DNA: TGCGCCAGCAGCGCAGTATCGGGACAGTTAGGCGAGCAGTACTTC.

The V call is TRBV7-2, the J call TRBJ2-7; no reliable D call. Germline CDR1 SGHTA, CDR2 FQGNSA. The CDR3 contains 16 residues. V lost 5 bases and J lost 0, with 17 bases in between. This CDR3 reads CASSLSSVMSSYEQYF. CDR3 sequence (DNA): TGTGCCAGCAGCCTGAGCTCGGTTATGAGCTCCTACGAGCAGTACTTC.

The V call is TRBV4-3, the J call TRBJ2-3; D tentatively fits TRBD1 or TRBD2 (6 bases each). The CDR3 loop spans 16 amino acids. V was trimmed by 4 bases and J by 9 bases, leaving 23 bases between them. Germline V gives CDR1 LGHNA, CDR2 YSLEER. The CDR3 reads CASSPRAGHPKGTQYF. The CDR3, as DNA: TGCGCCAGCAGCCCACGGGCGGGACACCCCAAAGGAACGCAGTATTTT.

The chain links TRBV18 to TRBJ2-7; D is unclear. The CDR3 length is 13 residues. From germline, CDR1 is KGHSH and CDR2 LQKENI. Trimming removed 1 base at V and 1 base at J, with 5 bases between. The CDR3: CASSPQRSYEQYF. CDR3 nucleotides: TGTGCCAGCTCACCACAACGGTCCTACGAGCAGTACTTC.

The table lists this clone with a count of one. The rearrangement joins TRBV9 to TRBJ1-1; 11 bases fit TRBD1. The V gene's germline CDR1 is SGDLS and CDR2 YYNGEE. This CDR3 region has 17 residues. V lost 4 bases, J lost 1 base, and 9 bases stayed unmatched. This CDR3 is CASSPRTGGNWNTEAFF. CDR3 nucleotides: TGTGCCAGCAGCCCAAGGACAGGGGGCAATTGGAACACTGAAGCTTTCTTT.

The CDR3: CASSQVQTGVRNSPLHF. The DNA of the CDR3 is TGCGCCAGCAGCCAAGTTCAAACAGGGGTACGGAATTCACCCCTCCACTTT. This chain uses TRBV4-1 with TRBJ1-6; 7 bases fit TRBD1. The ends lost 1 base at V and 7 bases at J; junction bases unmatched: 10. This CDR3 region has 17 residues. Germline V CDR1 and CDR2: MGHRA, YSYEKL.